The 2 T cell receptor beta chains below all came from one sample that was sequenced in a study of PD-1 blockade in classical Hodgkin lymphoma (dated by TCRdb to the early 2020s). Preparation of the library involved the immunoSEQ multiplex PCR assay. TCRdb obtained this table from immuneACCESS and retained in-frame rearrangements with V and J assigned. These tables miss some clones; where compared with another copy, unresolved V genes account for less than half of the shortfall, and the remainder is unexplained. Counted in this sample were roughly 34,000 clones; 94% of them appeared once. 2.3% of the sample rests with the top ten. Explained via the paper, the time point label denotes: newly diagnosed, previously untreated cHL patient sample. The sample consisted of peripheral blood mononuclear cells (PBMCs). The receptors come from a human donor with classical Hodgkin lymphoma.

The chain employs TRBV12-5 and TRBJ1-2, with a tentative D call TRBD1 (5 bases). The CDR3 loop spans 19 amino acids. Germline V gene lookup returns CDR1 LGHNT and CDR2 FRNRAP. The germline V and J ends were trimmed by 1 base and 2 bases, with 23 bases remaining between them. The CDR3 sequence: CASGLASKTAPTSNYGYTF. The CDR3 DNA reads TGTGCTAGTGGTTTGGCGTCGAAGACAGCTCCTACTTCCAACTATGGCTACACCTTC.

The rearrangement links TRBV5-1 to TRBJ2-7; TRBD1 matches 11 bases. The CDR3 loop spans 16 amino acids. Losses at the gene ends were 1 base for V and 1 base for J; bases not matched to a gene: 4. CDR1 is SGHRS, CDR2 YFSETQ, per germline. The CDR3 nucleotides are TGCGCCAGCAGCTTGACCGGACAGGGGGCTTCCTACGAGCAGTACTTC. It codes for CASSLTGQGASYEQYF.